This TCR beta chain was retrieved from a study of blood T cells in healthy people across ages. Germline assignment: CDR1 SQVTM and CDR2 ANQGSEA. Germline trimming cut 2 bases from V and 6 bases from J; bases unmatched to any gene: 11. The CDR3 length is 15 residues. The table lists this clonotype with many counts. What it binds is unknown. A sample-barcoded 5' primer and a J-beta primer mix were used in a second PCR of about 7 to 12 cycles. TCRdb recomputed calls from the 5' RACE reads with MiXCR, one row per CDR3 protein. The sample has some 1 million distinct CDR3 sequences, roughly 45% seen once. Findings and limits, study-wide: Observed TCR beta diversity per million T cells went down as age went up. This fall followed a roughly linear course with age. Versus aged donors, long-lived donors had higher diversity and more naive CD4+ cells. The study found TCR beta diversity correlated strongly with naive T cell percentage.

The V and J genes are TRBV29-1 and TRBJ2-7; 9 nucleotides line up with TRBD2. The sequence came from a woman in her sixties in good health. Material: blood. The CDR3 loop reads CSVEFAGGGLAEQYF. Written as DNA, the CDR3 is TGCAGCGTTGAATTTGCGGGAGGGGGTTTGGCCGAGCAGTACTTC.